This T cell receptor (beta chain) was captured in a study of human T cells and chemical hapten exposure. The study, taken as a whole, reports: After DPC sensitization, TCRs above 1 in 1000 frequency showed no change.

Time point defined: healthy volunteer bleed at 2 weeks. Total RNA extraction was carried out from unfractionated whole blood. This clonotype was observed a handful of times. Its antigen is still unknown. Unique molecular identifiers were linked by the library to individual cDNA molecules. Authors' processing steps: A per-sample median of about 100,000 TCRs was observed, with counts ranging from roughly 20,000 to 750,000. Each CDR3 protein is one row after TCRdb ran MiXCR on the RACE reads. Clone size and V and J calls follow TCRdb, not the original study. The repertoire includes 130,000 or so distinct CDR3 sequences, more than 7.5% of them detected once, and approximately 1.6% sits in the top ten. Sequencing input: whole blood. The receptor was derived from a male donor in good health. Some clones in this sample may be carry-over from other donors' samples.

In nucleotides, the CDR3 is TGTGCCAGCACCTGGGGAAATTCACCCCTCCACTTT. This codes for CASTWGNSPLHF. The chain employs TRBV7-9 and TRBJ1-6; the D is unclear. Germline CDR1 is SEHNR and CDR2 is FQNEAQ (reference sequence). Between the trimmed V and J ends, which lost 7 bases and 7 bases, there was a span of 8 bases. The CDR3 is 12 amino acids.